A single sample is the source of the 4 T cell receptor beta chains below, sequenced in a study of blood T cell repertoires in COVID-19. Sequencing was performed with immunoSEQ multiplex PCR; in TCRdb, only in-frame clones are kept and a portion is missing. This sample yields about 330,000 clones, of which more than 70% are seen a single time; nearly 6.5% belongs to the top ten. Sequenced material: peripheral blood. The origin of the receptors is a man in his late teens or twenties who had recovered from COVID-19.

J is TRBJ1-5 and V is TRBV5-4; TRBD1 might be the D (5 bases). Per germline, CDR1 SGHNT and CDR2 YYREEE (reference sequence). The ends were cut back, 1 base at V and 4 bases at J, with 12 bases in the middle. The CDR3 length is 15 residues. The CDR3 loop reads CASSLWGVLNQPQHF. DNA for the CDR3: TGTGCCAGCAGCTTGTGGGGGGTTTTAAATCAGCCCCAGCATTTT.

The rearrangement uses TRBV5-1 and TRBJ1-1; 10 positions agree with TRBD1. Unmatched junction bases numbered 2, after V lost 3 bases and J lost 3 bases. The CDR3 totals 14 residues. CDR1 is SGHRS, CDR2 YFSETQ, per germline. This CDR3 reads CASSSGTGDTEAFF. Written as DNA, the CDR3 is TGCGCCAGCAGCTCCGGGACAGGGGACACTGAAGCTTTCTTT.

V gene TRBV4-1 combines with J gene TRBJ1-1; D ambiguous. Trimming took 4 bases from V and 3 from J, leaving 15 bases between them. The CDR3 loop spans 15 amino acids. Germline V lookup: CDR1 MGHRA, CDR2 YSYEKL. DNA of the CDR3: TGCGCCAGCAGCCTTTCTATGGGAGCGGACACTGAAGCTTTCTTT. Translation gives CASSLSMGADTEAFF.

The genes are TRBV19 and TRBJ1-5; tentative D call: TRBD1 (6 bases). V was trimmed by 6 bases and J by 2 bases, leaving 20 bases between them. The CDR3 has 17 residues. Germline CDR1 and CDR2: LNHDA and SQIVND (reference sequence). As DNA, the CDR3 is TGTGCCAGTAGCCGAGACTATCAGGGGTACGGCAATCAGCCCCAGCATTTT. This gives the protein CASSRDYQGYGNQPQHF.